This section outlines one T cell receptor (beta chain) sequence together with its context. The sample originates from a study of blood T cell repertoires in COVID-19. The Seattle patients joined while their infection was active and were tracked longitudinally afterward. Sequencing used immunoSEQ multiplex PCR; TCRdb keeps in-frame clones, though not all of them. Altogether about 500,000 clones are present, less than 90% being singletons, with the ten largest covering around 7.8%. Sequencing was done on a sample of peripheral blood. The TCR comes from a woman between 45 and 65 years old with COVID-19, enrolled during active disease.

Written as DNA, the CDR3 is TGTGCCACCAGTGAAAGGGGACTCGAGACCCAGTACTTC. It codes for CATSERGLETQYF. The rearrangement links TRBV24-1 to TRBJ2-5; maybe TRBD2 (6 bases). The V and J ends lost 4 bases and 5 bases respectively, with 10 bases between them. Germline V lookup: CDR1 KGHDR, CDR2 SFDVKD. The CDR3 is made up of 13 amino acids.